Detailed here is one T cell receptor (beta chain). TCRdb keeps only in-frame clones here, not all; method: immunoSEQ multiplex PCR. This table has 20,000 to 30,000 clones, over 85% appearing once. The sample is drawn from a study of T cell changes during pregnancy in multiple sclerosis. V dropped 4 bases and J dropped 7 bases, with 15 bases sitting between them. Germline lookup yields CDR1 SGHDT and CDR2 YYEEEE. The CDR3 has 14 residues. The sample here was CD8+ T cells from peripheral blood mononuclear cells, taken in the third trimester of pregnancy. The chain carries TRBV5-6 and TRBJ1-5; D possibly corresponds to TRBD1 (6 bases). This clonotype was sampled from a female donor in good health, enrolled as a control in a pregnancy study. CDR3 nucleotide sequence: TGTGCCAGCAGCCAAGGGGGAGGGTACCAGCCCCAGCATTTT. As protein: CASSQGGGYQPQHF.